The rows below give T cell receptor beta chains drawn from one sample of a study of blood T cell repertoires in COVID-19. TCRdb's table, derived via immunoSEQ multiplex PCR, lists solely in-frame clones and lacks some. The sample carries around 400,000 clones, roughly four fifths recorded once. The sample comprised PBMCs or T cells enriched from blood (not recorded which). Receptors originate from a woman in her forties or fifties who had recovered from COVID-19. The CDR3 runs from the conserved cysteine through the conserved F or W. D genes are given only for firm matches. The listing skips clone size in some rows; elsewhere it reads once, few, many or a size class.

d_call	cdr3_length	v_call	clone_size	j_call	cdr3_nt	cdr3_aa
-	14	TRBV6-5	-	TRBJ1-1	TGTGCCAGCAGTTACTCGTCCTGGAACACTGAAGCTTTCTTT	CASSYSSWNTEAFF
-	16	TRBV29-1	-	TRBJ2-3	TGCAGCGTAGTAGGGGACAGTGGAATAGCGGCAGATACGCAGTATTTT	CSVVGDSGIAADTQYF
-	20	TRBV4-3	-	TRBJ2-4	TGCGCCAGCAGCCAAGACCTTGGGGGCGAGTACCCCTTAGCCAAAAACATTCAGTACTTC	CASSQDLGGEYPLAKNIQYF
-	13	TRBV30	-	TRBJ1-2	TGTGCCTGGATGGCAGGGGCAAATTATGGCTACACCTTC	CAWMAGANYGYTF
TRBD1	12	TRBV13	once	TRBJ1-1	TGTGCCAGCAGCCGGCAGGGGGCTGAAGCTTTCTTT	CASSRQGAEAFF
-	13	TRBV7-2	once	TRBJ2-7	TGTGCCAGCAGCTCGGGACTTCCTTACGAGCAGTACTTC	CASSSGLPYEQYF
-	15	TRBV7-2	-	TRBJ2-7	TGTGCCAGCAGCTTAGTCGGAGGCCAGGGGTACGAGCAGTACTTC	CASSLVGGQGYEQYF
TRBD2	14	TRBV29-1	-	TRBJ2-3	TGCAGCGTGGGACTAGCGGGAGGCACAGATACGCAGTATTTT	CSVGLAGGTDTQYF
-	14	TRBV6-6	-	TRBJ2-7	TGTGCCAGCAGCCCACTGCAGGGTACCTACGAGCAGTACTTC	CASSPLQGTYEQYF
TRBD1	15	TRBV4-2	-	TRBJ1-2	TGTGCCAGCAGCCCCGACGGACAGGGTCACTATGGCTACACCTTC	CASSPDGQGHYGYTF
-	15	TRBV19	-	TRBJ1-2	TGTGCCAGTAGTATCAGAGCACGGAGGGGCTATGGCTACACCTTC	CASSIRARRGYGYTF
-	14	TRBV5-1	-	TRBJ2-6	TGCGCCAGCTACTCCACAGGGGGGGCCAACGTCCTGACTTTC	CASYSTGGANVLTF
-	13	TRBV7-9	-	TRBJ1-6	TGTGCCAGCAGCTTTGGGGGGGGCTCACCCCTCCACTTT	CASSFGGGSPLHF
-	15	TRBV11-2	-	TRBJ1-4	TGTGCCAGCAGCCCCGGGGGGCCAACTAATGAAAAACTGTTTTTT	CASSPGGPTNEKLFF
TRBD1	15	TRBV2	-	TRBJ1-5	TGTGCCAGCACCGTAGACAGGGGTAGCAATCAGCCCCAGCATTTT	CASTVDRGSNQPQHF
-	14	TRBV6-5	-	TRBJ1-2	TGTGCCAGCTCACCGAGCGGGGGGATATATGGCTACACCTTC	CASSPSGGIYGYTF
TRBD1	15	TRBV19	-	TRBJ2-1	TGTGCCAGTAGTATAGAGCAGGGGGCGTTCAATGAGCAGTTCTTC	CASSIEQGAFNEQFF
-	13	TRBV7-8	-	TRBJ2-7	TGTGCCAGCGGTCATAGTGGGGGGTACGAGCAGTACTTC	CASGHSGGYEQYF
-	13	TRBV6-5	-	TRBJ1-1	TGTGCCAGCAGGGCGGCGATGAACACTGAAGCTTTCTTT	CASRAAMNTEAFF
TRBD1	15	TRBV27	-	TRBJ1-3	TGTGCCAGCAGTCTGACAGGGCAGGCTGGAAACACCATATATTTT	CASSLTGQAGNTIYF